Listed below are T cell receptor beta chains from one sample, sequenced in a study of shared clonotypes between healthy human individuals. Libraries were prepared by immunoSEQ multiplex PCR; TCRdb keeps only in-frame clonotypes and omits some of them. The sample contains some 500,000 clones, over 60% of which appear only once. The sample taken for sequencing was PBMCs. These TCRs come from a woman aged 40 to 50 in good health. Some clones in this sample may be carry-over from other donors' samples. The CDR3 runs from the conserved cysteine through the conserved F or W. The order of the fields is D gene, CDR3 length, clone size, V gene, J gene, CDR3 protein, CDR3 DNA. A D gene is named only where the DNA matches it firmly. The size field is filled for only some rows; it gives once, few, many or a size class.

TRBD1	14	few	TRBV11-1	TRBJ2-7	CASSLGTGANEQYF	TGTGCCAGCAGCTTAGGTACAGGGGCGAACGAGCAGTACTTC
.	13	many	TRBV28	TRBJ1-2	CASRDRSREGYTF	TGTGCCAGCCGAGACAGAAGTAGGGAGGGCTACACCTTC
.	16	.	TRBV5-1	TRBJ1-1	CASNSLGLRGNTEAFF	TGCGCCAGCAACTCCTTGGGACTGAGAGGGAACACTGAAGCTTTCTTT
.	14	once	TRBV7-3	TRBJ2-6	CASSFGAGANVLTF	TGTGCCAGCAGCTTCGGGGCTGGGGCCAACGTCCTGACTTTC
.	13	.	TRBV5-4	TRBJ2-5	CASSLNREETQYF	TGTGCCAGCAGCTTGAACAGGGAAGAGACCCAGTACTTC
TRBD2	15	once	TRBV27	TRBJ2-7	CASSLWAGGPYEQYF	TGTGCCAGCAGTTTATGGGCGGGAGGGCCCTACGAGCAGTACTTC
.	13	.	TRBV28	TRBJ2-5	CASKTTGQETQYF	TGTGCCAGCAAAACGACTGGGCAAGAGACCCAGTACTTC
.	16	.	TRBV19	TRBJ2-6	CASSILRGAGANVLTF	TGTGCCAGTAGTATCCTGAGGGGTGCTGGGGCCAACGTCCTGACTTTC
TRBD1	15	.	TRBV18	TRBJ2-3	CASSPTTGGTDTQYF	TGTGCCAGCTCACCAACAACAGGGGGCACAGATACGCAGTATTTT
.	14	many	TRBV5-1	TRBJ1-1	CASSRTQGNTEAFF	TGCGCCAGCAGCCGGACTCAGGGGAACACTGAAGCTTTCTTT